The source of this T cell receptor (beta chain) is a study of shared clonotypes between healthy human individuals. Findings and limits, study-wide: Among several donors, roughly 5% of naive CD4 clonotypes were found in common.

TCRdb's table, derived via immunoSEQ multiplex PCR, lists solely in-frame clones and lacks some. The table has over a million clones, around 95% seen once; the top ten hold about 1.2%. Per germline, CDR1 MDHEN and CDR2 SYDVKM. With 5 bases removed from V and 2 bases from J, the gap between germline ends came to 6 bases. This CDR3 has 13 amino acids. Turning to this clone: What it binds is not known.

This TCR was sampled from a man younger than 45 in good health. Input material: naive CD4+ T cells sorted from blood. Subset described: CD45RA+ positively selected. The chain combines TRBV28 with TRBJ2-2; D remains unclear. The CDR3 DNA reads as TGTGCCAGCAGTAACTCCAACACCGGGGAGCTGTTTTTT. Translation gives CASSNSNTGELFF. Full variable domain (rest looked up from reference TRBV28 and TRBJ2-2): DVKVTQSSRYLVKRTGEKVFLECVQDMDHENMFWYRQDPGLGLRLIYFSYDVKMKEKGDIPEGYSVSREKKERFSLILESASTNQTSMYLCASSNSNTGELFFGEGSRLTVL.